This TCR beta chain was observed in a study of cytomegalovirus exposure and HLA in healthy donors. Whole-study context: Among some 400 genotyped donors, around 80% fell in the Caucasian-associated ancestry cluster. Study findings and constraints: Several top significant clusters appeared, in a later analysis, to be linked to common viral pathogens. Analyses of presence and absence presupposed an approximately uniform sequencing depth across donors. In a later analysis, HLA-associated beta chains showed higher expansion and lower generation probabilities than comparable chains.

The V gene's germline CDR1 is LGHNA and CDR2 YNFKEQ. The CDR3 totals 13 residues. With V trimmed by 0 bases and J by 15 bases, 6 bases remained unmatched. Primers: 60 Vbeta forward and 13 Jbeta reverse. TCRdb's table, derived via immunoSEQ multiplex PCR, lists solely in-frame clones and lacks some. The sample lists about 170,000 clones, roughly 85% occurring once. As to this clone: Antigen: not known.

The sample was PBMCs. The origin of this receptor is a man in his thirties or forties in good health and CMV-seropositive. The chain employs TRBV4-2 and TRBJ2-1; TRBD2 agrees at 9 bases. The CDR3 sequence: CASSQDLAGTVFF. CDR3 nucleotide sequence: TGTGCCAGCAGCCAAGATCTAGCGGGAACGGTGTTCTTC.